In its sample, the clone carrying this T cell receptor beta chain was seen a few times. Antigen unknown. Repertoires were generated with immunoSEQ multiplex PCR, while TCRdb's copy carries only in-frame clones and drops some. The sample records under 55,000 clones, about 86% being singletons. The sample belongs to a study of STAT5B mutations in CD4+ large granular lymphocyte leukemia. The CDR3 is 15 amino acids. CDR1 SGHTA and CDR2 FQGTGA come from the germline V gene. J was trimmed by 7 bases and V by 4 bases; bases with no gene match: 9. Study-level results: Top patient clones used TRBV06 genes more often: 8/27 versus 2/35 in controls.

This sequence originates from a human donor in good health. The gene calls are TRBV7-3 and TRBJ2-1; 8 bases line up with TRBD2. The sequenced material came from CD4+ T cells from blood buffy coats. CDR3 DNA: TGTGCCAGCAGCTCTGTAGCGGGACCTTGGAATGAGCAGTTCTTC. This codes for CASSSVAGPWNEQFF.